The 16 T cell receptor beta chains presented below share a single source sample, sequenced in a study of T cell responses to AZD1222 COVID-19 vaccine. Assay used: immunoSEQ multiplex PCR; TCRdb lists only in-frame clones, some missing. The table records 150,000 or so clones, approximately 92% of them present only once. This material consisted of peripheral blood, taken on day 0 of AZD1222 vaccination. These receptors all come from an adult in good health.

This clone was observed once. The chain carries TRBV4-3 and TRBJ2-2; 7 bases fit TRBD2. Germline V lookup: CDR1 LGHNA, CDR2 YSLEER. With V trimmed by 4 bases and J by 6 bases, 5 bases remained unmatched. The CDR3 length is 14 residues. The CDR3 loop is CASSPRLAPGELFF. The CDR3 bases are TGCGCCAGCAGCCCCAGACTAGCACCCGGGGAGCTGTTTTTT.

The chain couples TRBV3-1 (or the pseudogene TRBV3-2) to TRBJ2-2; D is undetermined. The CDR3 sequence is 11 residues long. Trimming pared 8 bases from V and 0 bases from J, leaving 1 base between. CDR1 and CDR2 from the germline V gene are LGHDT and YNNKEL (reference sequence). The CDR3 is CASSNTGELFF. The CDR3 DNA follows: TGTGCCAGCTCGAACACCGGGGAGCTGTTTTTT.

V gene TRBV7-2 combines with J gene TRBJ2-7; tentative D call: TRBD1 (6 bases). Germline CDR1 and CDR2: SGHTA and FQGNSA. There are 11 residues in the CDR3. V was trimmed by 5 bases and J by 12 bases, leaving 14 bases between them. The CDR3 sequence: CASSINRVRYF. CDR3 nucleotides: TGTGCCAGCAGCATCAACAGGGTGCGGTACTTC.

The V gene is TRBV2, the J gene TRBJ2-1; D is tentatively TRBD1 or TRBD2 (5 bases each). Germline CDR1 is SNHLY and CDR2 is FYNNEI. With 1 base removed from V and 5 bases from J, the gap between germline ends came to 12 bases. The CDR3 contains 15 residues. This CDR3 reads CASSEGGQGDNEQFF. DNA of the CDR3: TGTGCCAGCAGTGAAGGGGGTCAGGGAGACAATGAGCAGTTCTTC.

The J gene is TRBJ2-3, the V gene TRBV19, with a possible D match to TRBD2 (6 bases). V lost 10 bases and J lost 7, with 18 bases in between. CDR1 and CDR2 from the germline V gene are LNHDA and SQIVND (reference sequence). The CDR3 totals 13 residues. CDR3 amino acids: CATRWGEENTQYF. DNA of the CDR3: TGTGCCACTCGTTGGGGGGAGGAGAATACGCAGTATTTT.

The rearrangement joins TRBV10-3 to TRBJ2-1; 7 bases line up with TRBD1. The CDR3 has 14 amino acids. The germline gives CDR1 ENHRY, CDR2 SYGVKD. V gave up 7 bases and J gave up 2 bases; unmatched junction bases: 5. In DNA, the CDR3 is TGTGCCATCACCCGGACAGGTGCCTACAATGAGCAGTTCTTC. Translation gives CAITRTGAYNEQFF.

The chain links TRBV30 to TRBJ2-1; a possible D gene is TRBD1 (6 bases). CDR3 size: 12 residues. In germline, CDR1 is GTSNPN, CDR2 SVGIG (reference sequence). Trimming cost V 0 bases and J 8 bases, with 8 bases left between them. The CDR3 DNA follows: TGTGCCTGGAGTGTACAGGGCGATGAGCAGTTCTTC. Amino acids: CAWSVQGDEQFF.

V usage is TRBV5-1 and J usage is TRBJ2-3; the match to TRBD2 covers 12 bases. The ends lost 2 bases at V and 6 bases at J; junction bases unmatched: 7. This CDR3 comprises 16 residues. Germline CDR1 and CDR2: SGHRS and YFSETQ. Written as DNA, the CDR3 is TGCGCCAGCAGCTTCGCTAGCGGGGGGGCGGCGGATACGCAGTATTTT. This codes for CASSFASGGAADTQYF.

The rearrangement uses TRBV19 and TRBJ1-6; D gene uncertain. Germline CDR1 LNHDA, CDR2 SQIVND (reference sequence). V lost 2 bases and J lost 4, with 15 bases in between. This CDR3 has 17 amino acids. CDR3 sequence reads: CASSIRSGRRYNSPLHF. CDR3 bases: TGTGCCAGTAGTATACGTTCCGGCAGGAGATATAATTCACCCCTCCACTTT.

The CDR3 DNA reads as TGTGCCAGCAGCCAGGGGGGAGGGGACACAGATACGCAGTATTTT. Protein sequence: CASSQGGGDTDTQYF. V is TRBV4-2 and J is TRBJ2-3; 7 nucleotides align to TRBD2. The CDR3 is 15 residues long. The V gene end was trimmed by 3 bases and the J gene end by 2 bases; junction bases not matched to a gene: 5. Germline CDR1 and CDR2: LGHNA and YNFKEQ.

The chain links TRBV19 to TRBJ1-6; 7 bases agree with TRBD1. V shed 5 bases, J shed 7 bases, and the junction held 5 bases outside the gene matches. CDR1 is LNHDA, CDR2 SQIVND, per germline (reference sequence). The CDR3 loop spans 14 amino acids. The CDR3: CASSRGQKNSPLHF. The CDR3 DNA follows: TGTGCCAGTAGTCGGGGACAGAAGAATTCACCCCTCCACTTT.

The chain combines TRBV5-6 with TRBJ1-2, with unresolved D. CDR1 and CDR2 (germline): SGHDT, YYEEEE. CDR3 length: 13 residues. Trimming stripped 4 bases from V and 2 bases from J, with 9 bases between. This CDR3 is CASSLGRNYGYTF. CDR3 DNA: TGTGCCAGCAGCCTCGGACGGAACTATGGCTACACCTTC.

This chain links TRBV5-4 with TRBJ2-5, with 8 bases aligning to TRBD2. The germline gives CDR1 SGHNT, CDR2 YYREEE (reference sequence). The CDR3 runs 14 residues. The J segment lost 0 bases and the V segment lost 3 bases, leaving 1 base of the junction unmatched. The CDR3 DNA is TGTGCCAGCAGCTCGGGGGGGAACCAAGAGACCCAGTACTTC. It yields the protein CASSSGGNQETQYF.

This chain connects TRBV29-1 to TRBJ2-1; D gene uncertain. The V end lost 2 bases, the J end lost 4 bases, and 9 bases lay between the germline ends. CDR3 size: 13 residues. Germline CDR1 and CDR2: SQVTM and ANQGSEA. The CDR3 protein is CSVELLVYNEQFF. In DNA form, the CDR3 reads TGCAGCGTTGAACTACTGGTGTACAATGAGCAGTTCTTC.

The rearrangement uses TRBV20-1 and TRBJ2-5; the D gene is possibly TRBD1 (5 bases). V gave up 6 bases and J gave up 4 bases, with 9 bases separating them. The CDR3 has 11 amino acids. The germline V gene has CDR1 DFQATT and CDR2 SNEGSKA (reference sequence). DNA of the CDR3: TGCAGTGCAAAAAGGGGAGAGACCCAGTACTTC. It codes for CSAKRGETQYF.

J is TRBJ2-7 and V is TRBV5-6; TRBD1 matches 9 bases. CDR1 and CDR2 from the germline V gene are SGHDT and YYEEEE. V lost 4 bases, J lost 0 bases, and 5 bases stayed unmatched. The length of the CDR3 is 15 residues. The CDR3 bases are TGTGCCAGCAGCCCCCGGGACAGGGACTCCTACGAGCAGTACTTC. Translating gives CASSPRDRDSYEQYF.